This T cell receptor (beta chain) was profiled in a study of cytomegalovirus exposure and HLA in healthy donors. Losses at the gene ends were 1 base for V and 14 bases for J; bases not matched to a gene: 10. The CDR3 extends over 13 amino acids. Germline values: CDR1 SEHNR, CDR2 FQNEAQ (reference sequence). 13 Jbeta primers and 60 Vbeta primers were used for the PCR. Repertoires were generated with immunoSEQ multiplex PCR, while TCRdb's copy carries only in-frame clones and drops some. Counted here are around 300,000 clones, 80% to 90% occurring once; the ten biggest clones make up approximately 2.2%.

The rearrangement joins TRBV7-9 to TRBJ1-1; 7 bases line up with TRBD1. The TCR comes from a woman aged 18-30 years in good health and CMV-seronegative. Sequenced sample: PBMCs. The CDR3 spells CASSLGDSTGWFF. CDR3 nucleotide sequence: TGTGCCAGCAGCTTAGGTGACTCGACAGGGTGGTTCTTT.